The 21 T cell receptor beta chains below were found in one sample sequenced in a study of OX40 agonist ivuxolimab in advanced cancers. Produced via immunoSEQ multiplex PCR; TCRdb's table is partial and in-frame only. The sample holds 65,000 to 75,000 clones, 85% to 90% seen once. Here the sequenced sample was CD4+ or CD8+ T cells sorted from blood, taken in a trial of the OX40 agonist ivuxolimab. These receptors were collected from an adult with an advanced solid tumor such as melanoma, head and neck, liver or kidney cancer.

V is TRBV29-1 and J is TRBJ1-1, with 8 bases identical to TRBD1. With V trimmed by 7 bases and J by 1 base, 2 bases remained unmatched. The CDR3 extends over 12 amino acids. The germline V gene encodes CDR1 SQVTM and CDR2 ANQGSEA. Here the CDR3 reads CSAGTGNTEAFF. CDR3 DNA: TGCAGCGCCGGGACAGGGAACACTGAAGCTTTCTTT.

V is TRBV18 and J is TRBJ2-5; 10 positions match TRBD2. The CDR3 contains 15 residues. CDR1 is KGHSH and CDR2 is LQKENI in the germline V gene. J lost 5 bases, V lost 3 bases, and 6 bases had no gene match. Here the CDR3 DNA reads TGTGCCAGCTCACCGCTAGCGGGGGCCGGTGAGACCCAGTACTTC. It translates to CASSPLAGAGETQYF.

The chain employs TRBV2 and TRBJ2-2, with 8 bases matching TRBD1. Germline assignment: CDR1 SNHLY and CDR2 FYNNEI. CDR3 length: 18 residues. V was clipped by 5 bases and J by 1 base; unmatched bases: 12. The CDR3 bases are TGTGCCAGCAGTTCCCCCCTCCGGGACAGGATGAACACCGGGGAGCTGTTTTTT. Amino acid sequence: CASSSPLRDRMNTGELFF.

This chain uses TRBV27 with TRBJ2-1, with D possibly TRBD1 on 6 matching bases. This CDR3 is 14 amino acids long. Trimming took off 5 bases at V and 3 bases at J, with 11 bases between the two ends. CDR1 is MNHEY and CDR2 is SMNVEV in the germline V gene (reference sequence). The CDR3 loop is CASSRQGYYNEQFF. The CDR3 DNA follows: TGTGCCAGCAGTCGCCAGGGGTACTACAATGAGCAGTTCTTC.

The V gene is TRBV28, the J gene TRBJ2-5; D call uncertain. This CDR3 spans 14 amino acids. Germline values: CDR1 MDHEN, CDR2 SYDVKM. V shed 2 bases and J shed 11 bases, with 18 bases lying between them. The CDR3 reads CASSLGGPREGQYF. CDR3 coding DNA: TGTGCCAGCAGTTTAGGCGGACCAAGAGAAGGGCAGTACTTC. Combining the CDR3 with reference TRBV28 and TRBJ2-5 gives the whole variable domain DVKVTQSSRYLVKRTGEKVFLECVQDMDHENMFWYRQDPGLGLRLIYFSYDVKMKEKGDIPEGYSVSREKKERFSLILESASTNQTSMYLCASSLGGPREGQYFGPGTRLLVL.

The chain carries TRBV7-7 and TRBJ2-1; 10 bases map to TRBD1. This CDR3 has 15 amino acids. Germline CDR1 reads SSHAT; CDR2 reads FNYEAQ (reference sequence). Trimming at V came to 4 bases and at J to 5 bases, leaving 5 bases not matched to a gene. The CDR3 protein is CASSSGTGVHNEQFF. The DNA of the CDR3 is TGTGCCAGCAGCTCGGGGACAGGGGTCCACAATGAGCAGTTCTTC.

This clone was detected a few times. DNA for the CDR3: TGTGCCAGCTCACCTCAGGACAGACGGGGCTACACCTTC. As protein: CASSPQDRRGYTF. V is TRBV18 and J is TRBJ1-2; a weak D match, TRBD1 (6 bases). The CDR3 covers 13 residues. V lost 3 bases and J 8 bases, leaving 13 bases between the germline ends. The germline V gene encodes CDR1 KGHSH and CDR2 LQKENI.

V is TRBV5-4 and J is TRBJ1-2; TRBD1 aligns across 7 bases. Germline V gene sequence: CDR1 SGHNT, CDR2 YYREEE (reference sequence). The length of the CDR3 is 14 residues. V dropped 6 bases and J dropped 5; count of bases not matched to a gene: 10. The CDR3 DNA is TGTGCCAGCACCCGTGGACAGGTTAAGTATGGCTACACCTTC. It specifies CASTRGQVKYGYTF. Variable domain in full (rest from reference TRBV5-4 and TRBJ1-2): ETGVTQSPTHLIKTRGQQVTLRCSSQSGHNTVSWYQQALGQGPQFIFQYYREEENGRGNFPPRFSGLQFPNYSSELNVNALELDDSALYLCASTRGQVKYGYTFGSGTRLTVV.

The chain joins TRBV29-1 to TRBJ2-3; 11 bases map to TRBD2. The J segment lost 2 bases and the V segment lost 3 bases, leaving 4 bases of the junction unmatched. CDR3 length equals 15 residues. Germline values: CDR1 SQVTM, CDR2 ANQGSEA. The CDR3 protein is CSVEGLAEITDTQYF. The CDR3 region has the DNA TGCAGCGTTGAGGGACTAGCGGAAATCACAGATACGCAGTATTTT.

The chain carries TRBV5-1 and TRBJ2-7, with D hard to call. The CDR3 sequence is 14 residues long. Trimming left V 3 bases short and J 3 bases short, with 13 bases between. Germline V lookup: CDR1 SGHRS, CDR2 YFSETQ. The CDR3 DNA is TGCGCCAGCAGCTCGGACGGATCTATCTACGAGCAGTACTTC. Protein sequence: CASSSDGSIYEQYF.

The V gene is TRBV2, the J gene TRBJ1-5; the D is unclear. Per germline, CDR1 SNHLY and CDR2 FYNNEI. The CDR3 is made up of 13 amino acids. The V end lost 6 bases, the J end lost 7 bases, and 13 bases lay between the germline ends. This chain's CDR3 is CASSLGPYQPQHF. The CDR3, as DNA: TGTGCCAGCAGCTTGGGCCCGTACCAGCCCCAGCATTTT. Based on the CDR3 plus reference TRBV2 and TRBJ1-5, the full variable domain is EPEVTQTPSHQVTQMGQEVILRCVPISNHLYFYWYRQILGQKVEFLVSFYNNEISEKSEIFDDQFSVERPDGSNFTLKIRSTKLEDSAMYFCASSLGPYQPQHFGDGTRLSIL.

This chain links TRBV27 with TRBJ1-2; D possibly corresponds to TRBD1 (5 bases). CDR3 length: 16 residues. Per the germline V gene, CDR1 is MNHEY and CDR2 is SMNVEV (reference sequence). V gave up 6 bases and J gave up 1 base, with 18 bases separating them. CDR3 sequence reads: CASSLRGHNLNYGYTF. CDR3 in DNA: TGTGCCAGCAGCCTAAGAGGACACAACCTTAACTATGGCTACACCTTC.

The CDR3 region has the DNA TGTGCCAGCAGCCCAGGACTGGCGAGTATCACAGATACGCAGTATTTT. Translating gives CASSPGLASITDTQYF. This chain joins TRBV7-9 and TRBJ2-3; D is possibly TRBD2 (5 bases). The CDR3 covers 16 residues. Germline V CDR1 and CDR2: SEHNR, FQNEAQ (reference sequence). Deletions cut 5 bases from V and 2 bases from J, with 17 bases between.

This clone showed up just once. The chain is built from TRBV7-2 and TRBJ2-1; 10 bases map to TRBD1. There are 13 residues in the CDR3. The J segment lost 9 bases and the V segment lost 5 bases, leaving 4 bases of the junction unmatched. Germline V CDR1 and CDR2: SGHTA, FQGNSA. The CDR3 sequence: CASSRQGASEQFF. The DNA for the CDR3 is TGTGCCAGCAGCCGACAGGGGGCGTCTGAGCAGTTCTTC.

The V call is TRBV28, the J call TRBJ2-1, with 10 positions matching TRBD1. This CDR3 has 14 residues. CDR1 and CDR2 from the germline V gene are MDHEN and SYDVKM. The trim removed 10 bases at V and 5 bases at J, leaving 8 bases unmatched. The CDR3 DNA reads as TGTGCCACCAGAAGGACAGGGGGGAACAATGAGCAGTTCTTC. Amino acid sequence: CATRRTGGNNEQFF.

CDR3 sequence (DNA): TGTGCCAGCAGCTTAGATAGAGACAGGGGTCACACCTATGGCTACACCTTC. Its translation is CASSLDRDRGHTYGYTF. The chain joins TRBV7-2 to TRBJ1-2; 8 nucleotides line up with TRBD1. The CDR3 totals 17 residues. With 1 base clipped from V and 4 bases from J, the junction kept 11 bases outside the gene matches. Germline CDR1 is SGHTA and CDR2 is FQGNSA.

The rearrangement joins TRBV6-5 to TRBJ1-3; D is perhaps TRBD1 (6 bases). The germline V and J ends were trimmed by 6 bases and 0 bases, with 12 bases remaining between them. Germline CDR1 reads MNHEY; CDR2 reads SVGAGI. The CDR3 extends over 15 amino acids. As DNA, the CDR3 is TGTGCCAGCAGACAAGACAGGCGCTCTGGAAACACCATATATTTT. Its protein product is CASRQDRRSGNTIYF.

The chain is built from TRBV5-4 and TRBJ2-1; 8 bases line up with TRBD2. V shed 4 bases, J shed 7 bases, and the junction held 7 bases outside the gene matches. In germline, CDR1 is SGHNT, CDR2 YYREEE (reference sequence). This CDR3 has 14 residues. The CDR3, as DNA: TGTGCCAGCAGCCCCAGCGGGGGTACGAATGAGCAGTTCTTC. Protein sequence: CASSPSGGTNEQFF. Together with reference TRBV5-4 and TRBJ2-1, the CDR3 gives the full variable domain: ETGVTQSPTHLIKTRGQQVTLRCSSQSGHNTVSWYQQALGQGPQFIFQYYREEENGRGNFPPRFSGLQFPNYSSELNVNALELDDSALYLCASSPSGGTNEQFFGPGTRLTVL.

The V call is TRBV7-3, the J call TRBJ2-5; TRBD2 is a possible D gene (6 bases). CDR3 length equals 14 residues. The ends were cut back, 5 bases at V and 7 bases at J, with 17 bases in the middle. Per the germline V gene, CDR1 is SGHTA and CDR2 is FQGTGA. In nucleotides, the CDR3 is TGTGCCAGCAGCCCCTCCGCTAGCGTCGGGACCCAGTACTTC. It yields the protein CASSPSASVGTQYF.

The chain carries TRBV4-1 and TRBJ1-1; 10 bases agree with TRBD1. The CDR3 runs to 16 residues. CDR1 and CDR2 from the germline V gene are MGHRA and YSYEKL. Trimming at V came to 4 bases and at J to 4 bases, leaving 9 bases not matched to a gene. DNA for the CDR3: TGCGCCAGCAGCCGGGACAGGGGAGGAAGCTTCACTGAAGCTTTCTTT. This sequence encodes CASSRDRGGSFTEAFF.

The chain is built from TRBV18 and TRBJ2-3, with D perhaps matching TRBD2 (5 bases). V was clipped by 3 bases and J by 5 bases, with 9 bases between them. CDR3 length equals 13 residues. Germline V CDR1 and CDR2: KGHSH, LQKENI. DNA for the CDR3: TGTGCCAGCTCACCCCCGGGGATAGATACGCAGTATTTT. It yields the protein CASSPPGIDTQYF.